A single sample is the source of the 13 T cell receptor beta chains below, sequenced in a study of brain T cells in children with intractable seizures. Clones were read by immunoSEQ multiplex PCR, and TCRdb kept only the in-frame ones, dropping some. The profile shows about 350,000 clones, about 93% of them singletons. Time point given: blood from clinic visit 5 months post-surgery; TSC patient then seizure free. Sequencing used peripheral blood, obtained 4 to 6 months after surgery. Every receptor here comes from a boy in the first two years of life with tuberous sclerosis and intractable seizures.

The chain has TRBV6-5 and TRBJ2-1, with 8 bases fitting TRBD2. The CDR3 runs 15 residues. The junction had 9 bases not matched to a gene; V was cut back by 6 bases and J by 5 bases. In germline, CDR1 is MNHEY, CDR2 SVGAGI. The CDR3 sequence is CASRSGSGAHNEQFF. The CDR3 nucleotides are TGTGCCAGCAGATCCGGTAGCGGGGCCCACAATGAGCAGTTCTTC.

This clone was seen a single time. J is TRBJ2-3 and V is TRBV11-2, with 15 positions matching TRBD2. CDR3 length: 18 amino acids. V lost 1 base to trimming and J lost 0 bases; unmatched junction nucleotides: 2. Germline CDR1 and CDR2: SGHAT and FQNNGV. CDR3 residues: CASSLGTSGGDSTDTQYF. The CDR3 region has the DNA TGTGCCAGCAGCTTAGGGACTAGCGGGGGGGATAGCACAGATACGCAGTATTTT. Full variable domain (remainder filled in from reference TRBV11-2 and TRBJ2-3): EAGVAQSPRYKIIEKRQSVAFWCNPISGHATLYWYQQILGQGPKLLIQFQNNGVVDDSQLPKDRFSAERLKGVDSTLKIQPAKLEDSAVYLCASSLGTSGGDSTDTQYFGPGTRLTVL.

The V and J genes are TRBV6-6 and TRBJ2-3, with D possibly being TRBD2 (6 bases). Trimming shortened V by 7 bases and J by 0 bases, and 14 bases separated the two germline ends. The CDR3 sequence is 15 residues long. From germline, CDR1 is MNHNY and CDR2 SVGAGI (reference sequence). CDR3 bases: TGTGCCAGCACCTTACGGGGGAGGAGCACAGATACGCAGTATTTT. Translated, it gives CASTLRGRSTDTQYF.

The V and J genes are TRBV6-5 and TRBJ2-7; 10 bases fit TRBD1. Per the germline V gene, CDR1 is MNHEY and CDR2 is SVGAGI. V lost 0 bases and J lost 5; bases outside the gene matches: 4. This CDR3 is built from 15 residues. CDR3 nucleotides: TGTGCCAGCAGTTACTCAGACAGGGGGCTAGACGAGCAGTACTTC. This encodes CASSYSDRGLDEQYF.

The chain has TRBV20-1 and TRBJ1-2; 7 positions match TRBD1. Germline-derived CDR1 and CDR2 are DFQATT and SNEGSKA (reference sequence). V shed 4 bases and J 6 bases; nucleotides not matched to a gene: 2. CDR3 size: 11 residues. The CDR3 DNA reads TGCAGTGCTATAGGACAGGATGGCTACACCTTC. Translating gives CSAIGQDGYTF.

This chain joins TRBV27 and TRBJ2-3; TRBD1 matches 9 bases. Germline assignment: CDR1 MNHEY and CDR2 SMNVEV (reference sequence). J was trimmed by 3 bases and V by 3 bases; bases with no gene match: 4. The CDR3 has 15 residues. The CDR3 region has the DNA TGTGCCAGCAGTTTGATGGGACAGGGTACAGATACGCAGTATTTT. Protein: CASSLMGQGTDTQYF.

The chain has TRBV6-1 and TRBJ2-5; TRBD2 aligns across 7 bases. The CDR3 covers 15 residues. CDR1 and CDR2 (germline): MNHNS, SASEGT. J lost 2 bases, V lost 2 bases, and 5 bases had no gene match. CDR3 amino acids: CASSESWGGQETQYF. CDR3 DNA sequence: TGTGCCAGCAGTGAAAGTTGGGGGGGACAAGAGACCCAGTACTTC.

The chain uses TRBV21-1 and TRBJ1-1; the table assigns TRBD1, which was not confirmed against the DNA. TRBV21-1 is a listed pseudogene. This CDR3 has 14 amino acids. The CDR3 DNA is TGTGCCACCCCTAGGGGGACGTTGAACACTGAAGCTTTCTTT. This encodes CATPRGTLNTEAFF.

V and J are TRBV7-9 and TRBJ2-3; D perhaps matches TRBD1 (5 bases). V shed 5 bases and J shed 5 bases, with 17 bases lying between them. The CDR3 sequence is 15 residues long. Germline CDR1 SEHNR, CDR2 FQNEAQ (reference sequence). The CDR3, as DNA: TGTGCCAGCAGCGAAGGCGCAGGGTCGGGAGATACGCAGTATTTT. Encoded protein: CASSEGAGSGDTQYF.

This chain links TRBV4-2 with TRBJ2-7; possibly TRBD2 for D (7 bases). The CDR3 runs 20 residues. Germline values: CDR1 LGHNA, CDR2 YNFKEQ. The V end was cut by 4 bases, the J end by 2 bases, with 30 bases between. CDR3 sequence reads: CASSPIILGASGAGAYEQYF. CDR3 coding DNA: TGTGCCAGCAGCCCCATAATTTTGGGGGCAAGCGGGGCAGGAGCCTACGAGCAGTACTTC.

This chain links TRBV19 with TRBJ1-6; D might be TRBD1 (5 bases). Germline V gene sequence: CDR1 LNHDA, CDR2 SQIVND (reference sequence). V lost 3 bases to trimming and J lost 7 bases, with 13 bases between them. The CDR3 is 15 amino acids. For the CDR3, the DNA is TGTGCCAGTAGTATTATTGGGGCAGAAAATTCACCCCTCCACTTT. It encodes CASSIIGAENSPLHF.

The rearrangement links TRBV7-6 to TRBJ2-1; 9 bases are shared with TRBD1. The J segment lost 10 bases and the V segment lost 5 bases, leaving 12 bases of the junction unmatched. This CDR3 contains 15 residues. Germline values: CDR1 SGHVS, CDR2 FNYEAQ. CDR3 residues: CASSDSGTGFYEQFF. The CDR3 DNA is TGTGCCAGCAGCGATTCCGGGACAGGGTTTTACGAGCAGTTCTTC.

The CDR3 DNA reads as TGCGCCAGCAGCTTGGTACCCCCCACCAGCGACCTCCTCGTCTACGAGCAGTACTTC. This sequence encodes CASSLVPPTSDLLVYEQYF. The chain uses TRBV5-1 and TRBJ2-7; D gene unclear. Germline V gene data show CDR1 as SGHRS and CDR2 as YFSETQ. CDR3 length: 19 amino acids. The ends were cut back, 0 bases at V and 3 bases at J, with 25 bases in the middle.